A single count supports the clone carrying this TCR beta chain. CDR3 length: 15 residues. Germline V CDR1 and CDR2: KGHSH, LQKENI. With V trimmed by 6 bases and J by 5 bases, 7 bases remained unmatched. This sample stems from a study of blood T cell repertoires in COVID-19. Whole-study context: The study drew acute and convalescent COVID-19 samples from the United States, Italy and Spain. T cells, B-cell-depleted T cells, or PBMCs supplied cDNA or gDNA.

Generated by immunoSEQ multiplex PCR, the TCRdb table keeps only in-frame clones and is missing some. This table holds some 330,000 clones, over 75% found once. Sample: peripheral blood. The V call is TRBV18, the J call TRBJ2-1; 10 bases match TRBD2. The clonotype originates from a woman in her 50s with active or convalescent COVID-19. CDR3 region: CASSSGTSENNEQFF. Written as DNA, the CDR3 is TGTGCCAGCTCCAGCGGGACTAGCGAGAACAATGAGCAGTTCTTC. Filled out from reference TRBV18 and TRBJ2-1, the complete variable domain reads NAGVMQNPRHLVRRRGQEARLRCSPMKGHSHVYWYRQLPEEGLKFMVYLQKENIIDESGMPKERFSAEFPKEGPSILRIQQVVRGDSAAYFCASSSGTSENNEQFFGPGTRLTVL.